One and the same sample provided the 28 T cell receptor beta chains below, sequenced in a study of patients and donors after allogeneic stem cell transplantation. Using its own MiXCR run on the RT-PCR reads, TCRdb lists one record per CDR3 protein. This sample carries about a million distinct CDR3 sequences, 15% to 20% of them seen once, and the ten largest clones take around 6%. The material sequenced was blood, either unsorted or a sorted T cell fraction (not recorded which). The receptor source for this set is a human donor who was either an allogeneic HSCT recipient or a stem cell or donor lymphocyte infusion donor (not recorded which). It is not recorded whose cells these are; they may come from a transplant donor.

For the CDR3, the DNA is TGCAGTGCTAGTCGCATTGCGGGGGAGACCCAGTACTTC. Its translation is CSASRIAGETQYF. This chain links TRBV20-1 with TRBJ2-5, with D possibly being TRBD2 (6 bases). Germline lookup yields CDR1 DFQATT and CDR2 SNEGSKA (reference sequence). This CDR3 is 13 amino acids long. V shed 3 bases and J shed 5 bases, with 13 bases lying between them.

The chain couples TRBV7-2 to TRBJ2-3; D is ambiguous. The CDR3 covers 16 residues. CDR1 and CDR2 (germline): SGHTA, FQGNSA. Trimming removed 3 bases at V and 2 bases at J, with 15 bases between. This chain's CDR3 is CASSFPPRLTTDTQYF. The CDR3 nucleotides are TGTGCCAGCAGCTTCCCACCCCGACTTACCACAGATACGCAGTATTTT.

This chain connects TRBV20-1 to TRBJ2-5; D ambiguous. V was clipped by 5 bases and J by 1 base, with 26 bases between them. CDR1 and CDR2 from the germline V gene are DFQATT and SNEGSKA (reference sequence). CDR3 length equals 18 residues. CDR3 sequence (DNA): TGCAGTGCTCCTCCGCGATACCGCGGAGCGTCGATCCAAGAGACCCAGTACTTC. It yields the protein CSAPPRYRGASIQETQYF.

This clonotype was picked up many times. The chain joins TRBV12-3 or TRBV12-4 to TRBJ1-2, with 9 bases identical to TRBD1. V lost 5 bases and J lost 4; bases outside the gene matches: 11. The CDR3 totals 16 residues. The CDR3 region has the DNA TGTGCCAGCAGTGTGTACCGGGACAGGGTAACCTATGGCTACACCTTC. This encodes CASSVYRDRVTYGYTF.

The CDR3 spells CSARDTAGAKNEQFF. CDR3 bases: TGCAGTGCTAGAGACACAGCGGGAGCGAAAAATGAGCAGTTCTTC. This chain joins TRBV20-1 and TRBJ2-1, with TRBD2 matching over 8 bases. From germline, CDR1 is DFQATT and CDR2 SNEGSKA (reference sequence). This CDR3 has 15 amino acids. Trimming at V came to 0 bases and at J to 7 bases, leaving 8 bases not matched to a gene.

This clonotype was recorded a few times. The CDR3 loop is CASSVGPSGEQYF. Written as DNA, the CDR3 is TGTGCCAGCAGCGTAGGGCCATCGGGCGAGCAGTACTTC. This rearrangement joins TRBV9 to TRBJ2-7; D call uncertain. V was trimmed by 0 bases and J by 6 bases, leaving 10 bases between them. The CDR3 consists of 13 residues. Germline CDR1 SGDLS, CDR2 YYNGEE.

The chain recombines TRBV7-2 with TRBJ2-7; D perhaps matches TRBD1 (5 bases). Per the germline V gene, CDR1 is SGHTA and CDR2 is FQGNSA. V lost 5 bases and J 0 bases, leaving 14 bases between the germline ends. This CDR3 comprises 15 residues. CDR3 coding DNA: TGTGCCAGCAGCCCCCTGCCAGGGAACTCCTACGAGCAGTACTTC. Translation: CASSPLPGNSYEQYF.

The gene calls are TRBV7-9 and TRBJ2-7; tentatively, D is TRBD2 (6 bases). V shed 1 base and J shed 2 bases, with 15 bases lying between them. Germline V gives CDR1 SEHNR, CDR2 FQNEAQ (reference sequence). The CDR3 is made up of 16 amino acids. The CDR3 here is CASSLVVGRNPYEQYF. DNA for the CDR3: TGTGCCAGCAGCTTAGTGGTCGGGAGAAACCCCTACGAGCAGTACTTC.

This clonotype has a count of ten or more. The CDR3 bases are TGCAGCGCGTCGGAGACAGGGAAAGGTGAAGCTTTCTTT. This codes for CSASETGKGEAFF. V and J are TRBV29-1 and TRBJ1-1; 7 nucleotides agree with TRBD1. CDR3 length: 13 residues. Germline CDR1 SQVTM, CDR2 ANQGSEA. V lost 7 bases, J lost 7 bases, and 12 bases stayed unmatched.

The chain has TRBV11-1 and TRBJ1-4; D is uncertain. This CDR3 spans 19 amino acids. Germline loops: CDR1 SGHAT, CDR2 FQDESV (reference sequence). V was shortened by 1 base and J by 1 base, with 19 bases between the two germline ends. The CDR3, as DNA: TGTGCCAGCAGCTTAGATGGCAGCCCGAACCCCGGAACTAATGAAAAACTGTTTTTT. Translation: CASSLDGSPNPGTNEKLFF.

CDR3 amino acids: CASSLVPSGSYEQYF. The CDR3 nucleotides are TGTGCCAGCAGTTTAGTCCCTAGCGGGAGCTACGAGCAGTACTTC. The rearrangement uses TRBV12-3 or TRBV12-4 and TRBJ2-7; 10 bases are shared with TRBD2. The CDR3 consists of 15 residues. The junction had 3 bases not matched to a gene; V was cut back by 1 base and J by 3 bases.

The V and J genes are TRBV19 and TRBJ2-1, with 7 bases aligning to TRBD2. The CDR3 extends over 12 amino acids. Germline V lookup: CDR1 LNHDA, CDR2 SQIVND (reference sequence). Unmatched junction bases numbered 1, after V lost 7 bases and J lost 4 bases. The CDR3 loop is CASMGGYNEQFF. As DNA, the CDR3 is TGTGCCAGTATGGGGGGGTACAATGAGCAGTTCTTC.

This clonotype was counted only a few times. The chain combines TRBV6-1 with TRBJ1-1; 7 bases are shared with TRBD1. CDR1 and CDR2 from the germline V gene are MNHNS and SASEGT. CDR3 length equals 13 residues. The junction had 7 bases not matched to a gene; V was cut back by 6 bases and J by 6 bases. As DNA, the CDR3 is TGTGCCAGCAGAACGGGACAGACCTCTGAAGCTTTCTTT. It codes for CASRTGQTSEAFF.

This clonotype was counted ten times or more. The V gene is TRBV4-2, the J gene TRBJ1-1, with no clear D. The V gene's germline CDR1 is LGHNA and CDR2 YNFKEQ. This CDR3 region has 14 residues. Trimming stripped 4 bases from V and 4 bases from J, with 13 bases between. CDR3 sequence (DNA): TGTGCCAGCAGCCCCGGGTGGGTGGGCACTGAAGCTTTCTTT. This translates into CASSPGWVGTEAFF.

This clonotype was seen once. The chain is built from TRBV6-2 or TRBV6-3 and TRBJ2-5, with TRBD2 matching 9 bases. V lost 6 bases to trimming and J lost 2 bases; unmatched junction nucleotides: 10. The CDR3 spans 16 residues. Germline-derived CDR1 and CDR2 are MNHEY and SVGEGT. CDR3 residues: CASRPLGGGVQETQYF. The CDR3 nucleotides read TGTGCCAGCAGACCACTGGGCGGGGGGGTTCAAGAGACCCAGTACTTC.

The chain employs TRBV20-1 and TRBJ2-3; TRBD2 agrees at 7 bases. Germline V gives CDR1 DFQATT, CDR2 SNEGSKA (reference sequence). The CDR3 loop spans 15 amino acids. The junction had 5 bases not matched to a gene; V was cut back by 0 bases and J by 2 bases. The CDR3 bases are TGCAGTGCTAGAGATAAGCGGGGTCCCACAGATACGCAGTATTTT. It codes for CSARDKRGPTDTQYF.

V gene TRBV6-5 combines with J gene TRBJ1-3, with TRBD1 identical over 10 bases. Germline CDR1 and CDR2: MNHEY and SVGAGI. This CDR3 is 15 amino acids long. Trimming cost V 2 bases and J 4 bases; bases outside gene matches: 2. The CDR3 reads CASSYGGQGGNTIYF. DNA of the CDR3: TGTGCCAGCAGTTACGGGGGACAGGGGGGAAACACCATATATTTT.

V is TRBV5-1 and J is TRBJ2-3, with a possible D match to TRBD2 (7 bases). V lost 2 bases and J 2 bases, leaving 12 bases between the germline ends. Germline-derived CDR1 and CDR2 are SGHRS and YFSETQ. The CDR3 runs 15 residues. The CDR3 here is CASSFEGGATDTQYF. The CDR3 DNA follows: TGCGCCAGCAGCTTCGAGGGGGGGGCCACAGATACGCAGTATTTT.

This clonotype was observed a handful of times. The chain recombines TRBV5-1 with TRBJ2-7; 9 bases agree with TRBD2. The CDR3 is 16 amino acids. The germline gives CDR1 SGHRS, CDR2 YFSETQ. Losses at the gene ends were 2 bases for V and 0 bases for J; bases not matched to a gene: 6. As DNA, the CDR3 is TGCGCCAGCAGCTTCTCAAGCGGGGGGTTCTCCTACGAGCAGTACTTC. Protein product: CASSFSSGGFSYEQYF.

This clonotype was seen a handful of times. J is TRBJ2-1 and V is TRBV29-1; 11 bases map to TRBD2. This CDR3 contains 13 residues. V dropped 4 bases and J dropped 5; count of bases not matched to a gene: 1. CDR1 is SQVTM, CDR2 ANQGSEA, per germline. CDR3 sequence reads: CSVGGLADNEQFF. The CDR3, as DNA: TGCAGCGTTGGGGGACTAGCGGACAATGAGCAGTTCTTC.

V is TRBV29-1 and J is TRBJ1-1, with D possibly being TRBD1 (6 bases). There are 15 residues in the CDR3. Germline V CDR1 and CDR2: SQVTM, ANQGSEA. The V and J ends lost 2 bases and 0 bases respectively, with 13 bases between them. The CDR3 region has the DNA TGCAGCGTTGAATTAGCGGGACACTTGAACACTGAAGCTTTCTTT. Its protein product is CSVELAGHLNTEAFF.

This chain uses TRBV20-1 with TRBJ2-5; no firm D call. Trimming stripped 6 bases from V and 2 bases from J, with 7 bases between. The CDR3 is made up of 11 amino acids. CDR1 is DFQATT and CDR2 is SNEGSKA in the germline V gene (reference sequence). CDR3 bases: TGCAGTGCCCCGACTCAAGAGACCCAGTACTTC. Protein product: CSAPTQETQYF.

This chain links TRBV12-3 or TRBV12-4 with TRBJ2-2, with D maybe TRBD2 (6 bases). The germline V and J ends were trimmed by 7 bases and 0 bases, with 18 bases remaining between them. The CDR3 contains 17 residues. DNA of the CDR3: TGTGCCAGCAAGTTCCCTCGTGGGACTCCGAACACCGGGGAGCTGTTTTTT. It specifies CASKFPRGTPNTGELFF.

This clonotype was found many times. This rearrangement joins TRBV5-1 to TRBJ2-7, with D unclear. V shed 2 bases and J shed 0 bases, with 15 bases lying between them. Germline values: CDR1 SGHRS, CDR2 YFSETQ. The CDR3 is 16 amino acids. CDR3 nucleotide sequence: TGCGCCAGCAGCTTTCAGTATCCGGGCCTCTCCTACGAGCAGTACTTC. Residues: CASSFQYPGLSYEQYF.

A few counts support this clonotype. V usage is TRBV12-3 or TRBV12-4 and J usage is TRBJ1-1; D is uncertain. The CDR3 totals 15 residues. V shed 3 bases and J shed 3 bases, with 14 bases lying between them. This CDR3 reads CASSFGLGRDTEAFF. For the CDR3, the DNA is TGTGCCAGCAGTTTTGGGCTGGGTAGGGACACTGAAGCTTTCTTT.

The chain joins TRBV9 to TRBJ1-3; D is unclear. This CDR3 has 17 amino acids. The germline V gene encodes CDR1 SGDLS and CDR2 YYNGEE. Trimming stripped 0 bases from V and 7 bases from J, with 20 bases between. CDR3 nucleotides: TGTGCCAGCAGCGTAGAGGGCGGTGTCGGTGGGAGGAACACCATATATTTT. Translated, it gives CASSVEGGVGGRNTIYF.

This sequence joins TRBV4-3 and TRBJ2-3, with 9 bases identical to TRBD2. The CDR3 has 17 amino acids. Germline values: CDR1 LGHNA, CDR2 YSLEER. The V gene end was trimmed by 1 base and the J gene end by 1 base; junction bases not matched to a gene: 6. CDR3 DNA sequence: TGCGCCAGCAGCCAAGTAAGGACTAGCGCCCGCACAGATACGCAGTATTTT. This gives the protein CASSQVRTSARTDTQYF.

This clonotype was seen ten or more times. The V call is TRBV5-1, the J call TRBJ1-5; D unclear. Germline assignment: CDR1 SGHRS and CDR2 YFSETQ. CDR3 length: 14 residues. Between the trimmed V and J ends, which lost 0 bases and 4 bases, there was a span of 8 bases. CDR3 DNA sequence: TGCGCCAGCAGCTTGGAGGGAGTTAATCAGCCCCAGCATTTT. Residues: CASSLEGVNQPQHF.